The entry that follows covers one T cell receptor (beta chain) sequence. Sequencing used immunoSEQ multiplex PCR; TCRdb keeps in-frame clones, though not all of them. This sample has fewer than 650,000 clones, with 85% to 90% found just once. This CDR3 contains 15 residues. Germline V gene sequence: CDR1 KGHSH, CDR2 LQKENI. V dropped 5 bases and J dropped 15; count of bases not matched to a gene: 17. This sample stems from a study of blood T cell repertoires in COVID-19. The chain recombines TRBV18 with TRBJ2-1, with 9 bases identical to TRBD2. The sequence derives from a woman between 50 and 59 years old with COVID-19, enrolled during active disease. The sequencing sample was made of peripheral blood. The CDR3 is CASSYTSLAGALTFF. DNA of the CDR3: TGTGCCAGCTCATACACTTCACTAGCGGGCGCCTTGACGTTCTTC.